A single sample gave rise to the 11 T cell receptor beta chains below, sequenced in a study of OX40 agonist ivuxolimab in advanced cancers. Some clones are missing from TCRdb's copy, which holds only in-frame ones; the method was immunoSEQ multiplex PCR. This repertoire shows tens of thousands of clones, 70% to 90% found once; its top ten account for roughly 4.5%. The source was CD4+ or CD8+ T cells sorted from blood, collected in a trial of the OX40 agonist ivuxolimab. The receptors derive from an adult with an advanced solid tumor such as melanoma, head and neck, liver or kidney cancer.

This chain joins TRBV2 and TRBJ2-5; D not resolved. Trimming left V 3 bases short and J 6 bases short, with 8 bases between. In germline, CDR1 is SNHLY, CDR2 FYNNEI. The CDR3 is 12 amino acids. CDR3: CASSEQWQTQYF. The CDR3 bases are TGTGCCAGCAGTGAGCAGTGGCAGACCCAGTACTTC.

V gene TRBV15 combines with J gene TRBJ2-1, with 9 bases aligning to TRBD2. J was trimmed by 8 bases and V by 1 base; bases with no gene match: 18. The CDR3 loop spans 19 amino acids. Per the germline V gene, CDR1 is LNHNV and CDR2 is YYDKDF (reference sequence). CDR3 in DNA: TGTGCCACCAGCAGAGCCCCAGGAGCTAGCGGGATGGAGATCCATGAGCAGTTCTTC. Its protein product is CATSRAPGASGMEIHEQFF.

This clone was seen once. CDR3 loop: CASSLYDSGAKNIQYF. The CDR3 DNA reads as TGTGCCAGCAGCTTATACGACTCGGGGGCCAAAAACATTCAGTACTTC. V gene TRBV11-2 combines with J gene TRBJ2-4, with D maybe TRBD2 (5 bases). CDR1 and CDR2 from the germline V gene are SGHAT and FQNNGV. V lost 2 bases and J 1 base, leaving 12 bases between the germline ends. This CDR3 has 16 residues. Drawing the rest from reference TRBV11-2 and TRBJ2-4, the complete variable domain is EAGVAQSPRYKIIEKRQSVAFWCNPISGHATLYWYQQILGQGPKLLIQFQNNGVVDDSQLPKDRFSAERLKGVDSTLKIQPAKLEDSAVYLCASSLYDSGAKNIQYFGAGTRLSVL.

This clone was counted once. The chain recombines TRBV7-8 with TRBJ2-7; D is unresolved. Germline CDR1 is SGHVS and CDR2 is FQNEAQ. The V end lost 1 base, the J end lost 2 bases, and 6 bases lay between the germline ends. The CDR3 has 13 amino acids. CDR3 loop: CASSLELAYEQYF. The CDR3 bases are TGTGCCAGCAGCTTAGAATTAGCCTACGAGCAGTACTTC.

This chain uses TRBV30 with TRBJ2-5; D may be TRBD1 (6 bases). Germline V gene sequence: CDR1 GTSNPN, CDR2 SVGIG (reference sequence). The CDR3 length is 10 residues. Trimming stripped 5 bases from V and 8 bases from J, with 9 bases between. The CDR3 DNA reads TGTGCCTGGTCCAGGGGCACCCAGTACTTC. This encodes CAWSRGTQYF.

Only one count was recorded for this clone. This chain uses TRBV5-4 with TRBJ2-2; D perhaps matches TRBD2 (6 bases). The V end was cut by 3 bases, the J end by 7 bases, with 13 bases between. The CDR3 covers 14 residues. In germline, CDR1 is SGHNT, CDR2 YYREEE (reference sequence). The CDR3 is CASSSNGGSGELFF. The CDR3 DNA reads TGTGCCAGCAGCTCGAATGGGGGGAGCGGGGAGCTGTTTTTT.

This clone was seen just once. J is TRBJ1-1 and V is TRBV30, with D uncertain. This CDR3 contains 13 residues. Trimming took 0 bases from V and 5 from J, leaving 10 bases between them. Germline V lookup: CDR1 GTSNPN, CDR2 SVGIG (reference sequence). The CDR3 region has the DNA TGTGCCTGGAGTGTACAATTGGCAACTGAAGCTTTCTTT. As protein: CAWSVQLATEAFF.

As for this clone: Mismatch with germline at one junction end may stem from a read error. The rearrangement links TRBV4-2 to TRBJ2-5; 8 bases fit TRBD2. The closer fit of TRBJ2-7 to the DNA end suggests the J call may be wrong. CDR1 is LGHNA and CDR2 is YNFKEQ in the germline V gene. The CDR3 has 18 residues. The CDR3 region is CASSQDSRLANPSDEQYF. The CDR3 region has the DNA TGTGCCAGCAGCCAAGATTCCCGACTAGCGAATCCCTCCGACGAGCAGTACTTC.

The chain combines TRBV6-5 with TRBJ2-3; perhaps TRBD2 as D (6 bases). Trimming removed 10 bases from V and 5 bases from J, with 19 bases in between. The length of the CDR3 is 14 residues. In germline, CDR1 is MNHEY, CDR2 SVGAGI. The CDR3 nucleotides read TGTGCCACCATCCCGACGGGAGTAGGAGATACGCAGTATTTT. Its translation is CATIPTGVGDTQYF.

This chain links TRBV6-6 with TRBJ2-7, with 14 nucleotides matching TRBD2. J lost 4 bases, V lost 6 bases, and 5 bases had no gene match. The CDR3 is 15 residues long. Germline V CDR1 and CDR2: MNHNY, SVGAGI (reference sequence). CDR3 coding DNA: TGTGCCAGCAGACGACTAGCGGGAGGGCTTTACGAGCAGTACTTC. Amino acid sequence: CASRRLAGGLYEQYF.

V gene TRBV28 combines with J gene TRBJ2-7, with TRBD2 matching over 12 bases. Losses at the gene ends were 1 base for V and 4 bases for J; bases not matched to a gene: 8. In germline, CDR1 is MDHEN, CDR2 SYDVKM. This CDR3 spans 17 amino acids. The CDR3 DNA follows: TGTGCCAGCAGTTTATCTGTCTTTGGGACTAGCGGGTACGAGCAGTACTTC. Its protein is CASSLSVFGTSGYEQYF.